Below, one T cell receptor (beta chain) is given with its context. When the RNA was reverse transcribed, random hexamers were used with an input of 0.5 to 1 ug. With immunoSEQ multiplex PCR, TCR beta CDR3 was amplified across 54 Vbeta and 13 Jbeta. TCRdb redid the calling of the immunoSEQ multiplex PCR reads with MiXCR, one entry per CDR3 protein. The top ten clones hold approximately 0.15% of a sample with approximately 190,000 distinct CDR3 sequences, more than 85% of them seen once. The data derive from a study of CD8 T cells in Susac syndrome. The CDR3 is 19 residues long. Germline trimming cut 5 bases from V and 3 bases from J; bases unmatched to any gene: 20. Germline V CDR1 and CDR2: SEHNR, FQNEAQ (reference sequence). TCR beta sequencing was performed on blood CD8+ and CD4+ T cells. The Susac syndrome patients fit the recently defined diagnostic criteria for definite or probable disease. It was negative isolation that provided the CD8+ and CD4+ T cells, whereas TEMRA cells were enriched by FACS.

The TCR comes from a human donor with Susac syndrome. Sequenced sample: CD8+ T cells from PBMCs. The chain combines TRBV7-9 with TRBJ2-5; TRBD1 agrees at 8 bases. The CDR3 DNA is TGTGCCAGCAGCCACGCTATAACATTGACAGGGGTGGAAGAAGAGACCCAGTACTTC. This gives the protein CASSHAITLTGVEEETQYF.